Presented here are 30 T cell receptor beta chains from one specimen sequenced in a study of blood T cells in healthy people across ages. A second PCR, run for about 6 to 11 cycles, used a sample-barcoded 5' primer plus a J-beta primer mix. Using its own MiXCR run on the 5' RACE reads, TCRdb lists one record per CDR3 protein. In the table there are over 600,000 distinct CDR3 sequences, about 21% of which are singletons. Sequencing was done on a sample of blood. All receptors come from a man between 65 and 85 years old in good health.

The chain employs TRBV5-1 and TRBJ2-2; 8 bases map to TRBD1. Germline CDR1 is SGHRS and CDR2 is YFSETQ. J was trimmed by 1 base and V by 4 bases; bases with no gene match: 6. The CDR3 runs 16 residues. In DNA form, the CDR3 reads TGCGCCAGCAGCCTGCCGGACAGGGAGAACACCGGGGAGCTGTTTTTT. Translating it yields CASSLPDRENTGELFF. The full variable domain, in which reference TRBV5-1 and TRBJ2-2 provide the parts outside the CDR3, is KAGVTQTPRYLIKTRGQQVTLSCSPISGHRSVSWYQQTPGQGLQFLFEYFSETQRNKGNFPGRFSGRQFSNSRSEMNVSTLELGDSALYLCASSLPDRENTGELFFGEGSRLTVL.

This clonotype was recorded once. The chain uses TRBV3-1 and TRBJ1-5, with unresolved D. The V gene's germline CDR1 is LGHDT and CDR2 YNNKEL (reference sequence). The CDR3 covers 15 residues. V dropped 1 base and J dropped 6 bases, with 13 bases sitting between them. The CDR3 loop is CASSQGRGKGQPQHF. CDR3 in DNA: TGTGCCAGCAGCCAAGGGCGGGGAAAAGGTCAGCCCCAGCATTTT.

The chain joins TRBV5-1 to TRBJ2-6, with a tentative D call TRBD2 (6 bases). The CDR3 consists of 18 residues. Trimming removed 3 bases from V and 0 bases from J, with 16 bases in between. From germline, CDR1 is SGHRS and CDR2 YFSETQ. The CDR3 DNA reads TGCGCCAGCAGCTCAGGAGGGTCCTCTCGCTCTGGGGCCAACGTCCTGACTTTC. Protein: CASSSGGSSRSGANVLTF. The whole variable domain, remainder taken from reference TRBV5-1 and TRBJ2-6, is KAGVTQTPRYLIKTRGQQVTLSCSPISGHRSVSWYQQTPGQGLQFLFEYFSETQRNKGNFPGRFSGRQFSNSRSEMNVSTLELGDSALYLCASSSGGSSRSGANVLTFGAGSRLTVL.

The genes are TRBV20-1 and TRBJ2-7, with D tentatively TRBD2 (6 bases). The length of the CDR3 is 16 residues. Per the germline V gene, CDR1 is DFQATT and CDR2 is SNEGSKA (reference sequence). V was pared by 0 bases and J by 0 bases, with 15 bases between. The CDR3 DNA is TGCAGTGCTAGAGATCCCGGGGGTTCAAGCTCCTACGAGCAGTACTTC. Its protein is CSARDPGGSSSYEQYF.

J is TRBJ1-4 and V is TRBV27; D ambiguous. CDR1 and CDR2 (germline): MNHEY, SMNVEV (reference sequence). The CDR3 sequence is 13 residues long. V was cut by 6 bases and J by 8 bases, with 13 bases left in between. The CDR3 DNA reads TGTGCCAGCAGGGACGGGGTCGGCGAAAAACTGTTTTTT. Translation: CASRDGVGEKLFF.

The CDR3 sequence is CSARDAGGGSPLHF. Here the CDR3 DNA reads TGCAGTGCTAGAGATGCGGGGGGTGGTTCACCCCTCCACTTT. This chain uses TRBV20-1 with TRBJ1-6; a possible D gene is TRBD1 (5 bases). The ends were cut back, 0 bases at V and 9 bases at J, with 12 bases in the middle. The CDR3 loop spans 14 amino acids. Germline CDR1 DFQATT, CDR2 SNEGSKA (reference sequence).

The chain has TRBV9 and TRBJ2-3; 7 nucleotides line up with TRBD2. The germline CDR1 and CDR2 sequences are SGDLS and YYNGEE. The CDR3 is 15 amino acids. Trimming cost V 0 bases and J 8 bases; bases outside gene matches: 9. CDR3: CASSVGRELFGTQYF. The CDR3 DNA reads TGTGCCAGCAGCGTAGGGCGGGAGCTCTTTGGTACGCAGTATTTT.

This clonotype was found a few times. V is TRBV5-1 and J is TRBJ2-5, with 11 positions matching TRBD2. Near its end, the DNA agrees better with TRBJ2-1, so the J call may be wrong. CDR1 and CDR2 from the germline V gene are SGHRS and YFSETQ. The CDR3 length is 15 residues. CDR3 sequence reads: CASSLAGTSGNEQFF. The CDR3 coding sequence is TGCGCCAGCAGCTTGGCCGGGACTAGCGGTAATGAGCAGTTCTTC.

This clonotype was found a few times. CDR3 residues: CASSLVSPGYSEAFF. As DNA, the CDR3 is TGCGCCAGCAGCTTGGTATCCCCGGGATACAGTGAAGCTTTCTTT. J is TRBJ1-1 and V is TRBV5-1; no clear D gene. Trimming cost V 0 bases and J 7 bases, with 16 bases left between them. The germline gives CDR1 SGHRS, CDR2 YFSETQ. The CDR3 has 15 amino acids.

There are a few counts of this clonotype. At one boundary the junction diverges from the germline segment, which might be a read error. The chain combines TRBV6-6 with TRBJ2-3; D remains unclear. Germline values: CDR1 MNHNY, CDR2 SVGAGI (reference sequence). The CDR3 length is 13 residues. CDR3 sequence: CAGSYFSTDTQYF. The CDR3 coding sequence is TGTGCCGGCAGTTACTTCAGCACAGATACGCAGTATTTT.

This clonotype was found once. The chain couples TRBV6-6 to TRBJ2-5; D uncertain. TRBJ2-7 matches the DNA end more closely, so the J call is doubtful. Germline V gene data show CDR1 as MNHNY and CDR2 as SVGAGI (reference sequence). This CDR3 spans 14 amino acids. CDR3 bases: TGTGCCAGCAGTTATTCTAACACAGCCTACGAGCAGTACTTC. Encoded protein: CASSYSNTAYEQYF.

The J gene is TRBJ1-5, the V gene TRBV15; D ambiguous. The germline V gene has CDR1 LNHNV and CDR2 YYDKDF (reference sequence). V dropped 1 base and J dropped 0 bases, with 7 bases sitting between them. There are 15 residues in the CDR3. The CDR3 sequence is CATSRVQYSNQPQHF. The CDR3 DNA follows: TGTGCCACCAGCAGAGTTCAGTATAGCAATCAGCCCCAGCATTTT.

The CDR3 here is CSARPGQGVEKLFF. CDR3 nucleotide sequence: TGCAGTGCTAGACCTGGACAGGGGGTAGAAAAACTGTTTTTT. The chain recombines TRBV20-1 with TRBJ1-4; TRBD1 matches at 10 bases. The length of the CDR3 is 14 residues. The V gene's germline CDR1 is DFQATT and CDR2 SNEGSKA (reference sequence). With 2 bases clipped from V and 8 bases from J, the junction kept 5 bases outside the gene matches.

The V call is TRBV27, the J call TRBJ1-4; maybe TRBD1 (5 bases). From germline, CDR1 is MNHEY and CDR2 SMNVEV (reference sequence). The CDR3 sequence is 14 residues long. Trimming removed 3 bases from V and 6 bases from J, with 11 bases in between. In DNA, the CDR3 is TGTGCCAGCAGTTTCGGGGGGTCTGATGAAAAACTGTTTTTT. As protein: CASSFGGSDEKLFF.

The CDR3 loop reads CASSQGLGGYEQYF. For the CDR3, the DNA is TGTGCCAGCAGCCAGGGACTGGGAGGCTACGAGCAGTACTTC. The rearrangement joins TRBV3-1 to TRBJ2-7; D is perhaps TRBD2 (6 bases). Germline loops: CDR1 LGHDT, CDR2 YNNKEL (reference sequence). The CDR3 is 14 amino acids. V was cut by 3 bases and J by 3 bases, with 12 bases left in between.

In its sample, this clonotype was seen many times. This chain connects TRBV25-1 to TRBJ2-7; D tentatively fits TRBD1 or TRBD2 (6 bases each). Trimming stripped 3 bases from V and 3 bases from J, with 15 bases between. Germline V gives CDR1 MGHDK, CDR2 SYGVNS. The CDR3 consists of 15 residues. The CDR3 reads CASSELGRGGYEQYF. The CDR3 nucleotides read TGTGCCAGCAGTGAGCTCGGCAGGGGAGGCTACGAGCAGTACTTC.

The chain employs TRBV25-1 and TRBJ2-7; no definite D call. The germline V gene has CDR1 MGHDK and CDR2 SYGVNS. The ends were cut back, 8 bases at V and 2 bases at J, with 13 bases in the middle. There are 13 residues in the CDR3. The CDR3 is CASRFSQTYEQYF. DNA of the CDR3: TGTGCCAGCCGATTCTCGCAGACCTACGAGCAGTACTTC.

The V and J genes are TRBV3-1 and TRBJ1-1, with D maybe TRBD1 (5 bases). This CDR3 spans 18 amino acids. The V end was cut by 1 base, the J end by 2 bases, with 20 bases between. Per the germline V gene, CDR1 is LGHDT and CDR2 is YNNKEL (reference sequence). The CDR3 protein is CASSQVRDSGGGNTEAFF. DNA of the CDR3: TGTGCCAGCAGCCAAGTTCGGGACTCGGGAGGAGGTAACACTGAAGCTTTCTTT.

This clonotype was detected a few times. The V gene is TRBV10-3, the J gene TRBJ2-2; TRBD1 might be the D (6 bases). The V gene lost 3 bases and the J gene lost 0 bases, with 11 bases spanning the gap. In germline, CDR1 is ENHRY, CDR2 SYGVKD. The CDR3 is made up of 16 amino acids. Here the CDR3 DNA reads TGTGCCATCAGTGACACAGGGCCCTCGAACACCGGGGAGCTGTTTTTT. The encoded protein is CAISDTGPSNTGELFF.

In its sample, this clonotype was seen many times. The gene calls are TRBV3-1 and TRBJ1-1; the D gene is possibly TRBD1 (5 bases). The CDR3 is 14 residues long. Deletions cut 0 bases from V and 6 bases from J, with 11 bases between. Germline V gene lookup returns CDR1 LGHDT and CDR2 YNNKEL (reference sequence). The CDR3 DNA follows: TGTGCCAGCAGCCAAGAGCAGGGAGGTGCTGAAGCTTTCTTT. Amino acids: CASSQEQGGAEAFF.

With respect to this clonotype: This may be a read error: a much more frequent sequence differs by one nucleotide. This chain links TRBV12-3 or TRBV12-4 with TRBJ2-5, with D tentatively TRBD2 (5 bases). Trimming shortened V by 5 bases and J by 3 bases, and 10 bases separated the two germline ends. This CDR3 contains 13 residues. CDR3 nucleotide sequence: TGTGCCAGCAGTCCGGGGATCAAAGAGACCCAGTACTTC. It yields the protein CASSPGIKETQYF.

The chain links TRBV7-9 to TRBJ1-3; no reliable D call. Looked up from germline, CDR1 is SEHNR and CDR2 is FQNEAQ (reference sequence). CDR3 length: 14 residues. V lost 3 bases, J lost 4 bases, and 10 bases lay in between. This chain's CDR3 is CASSLPEAGNTIYF. DNA of the CDR3: TGTGCCAGCAGCTTGCCGGAGGCGGGAAACACCATATATTTT.

The chain employs TRBV11-2 and TRBJ1-2; D uncertain. The CDR3 sequence is 13 residues long. Germline CDR1 reads SGHAT; CDR2 reads FQNNGV. V was clipped by 4 bases and J by 2 bases, with 8 bases between them. This CDR3 reads CASSSLRNYGYTF. CDR3 nucleotides: TGTGCCAGCAGCTCCCTAAGGAACTATGGCTACACCTTC.

This chain links TRBV3-1 with TRBJ2-1, with a possible D match to TRBD2 (6 bases). CDR1 LGHDT and CDR2 YNNKEL come from the germline V gene (reference sequence). This CDR3 has 16 residues. With 0 bases removed from V and 3 bases from J, the gap between germline ends came to 12 bases. The CDR3 DNA reads as TGTGCCAGCAGCCAAGATATACTAGCAGGCTACAATGAGCAGTTCTTC. Translation: CASSQDILAGYNEQFF.

This clonotype has only a few counts. The chain links TRBV4-3 to TRBJ2-2; D ambiguous. In germline, CDR1 is LGHNA, CDR2 YSLEER. The CDR3 sequence is 15 residues long. The V gene lost 4 bases and the J gene lost 2 bases, with 11 bases spanning the gap. CDR3 loop: CASSRGPGNTGELFF. The CDR3 DNA reads as TGCGCCAGCAGCCGCGGACCCGGTAACACCGGGGAGCTGTTTTTT.

This clonotype was found many times. CDR3 sequence: CASMPGQAKLGSGELFF. CDR3 DNA: TGTGCCAGTATGCCGGGACAGGCTAAATTAGGGTCCGGGGAGCTGTTTTTT. This chain links TRBV19 with TRBJ2-2, with 8 bases that match TRBD1. The V gene's germline CDR1 is LNHDA and CDR2 SQIVND (reference sequence). The CDR3 sequence is 17 residues long. With 7 bases clipped from V and 6 bases from J, the junction kept 16 bases outside the gene matches.

Regarding this clonotype: A junction end diverges from the germline sequence, so it may reflect a read error. For the CDR3, the DNA is TGTGCCGGCAGTGAGGGGGTAGGGGTAAACATTCAGTACTTC. Translation gives CAGSEGVGVNIQYF. The J gene is TRBJ2-4, the V gene TRBV2, with D perhaps TRBD1 (6 bases). CDR3 length equals 14 residues. The germline CDR1 and CDR2 sequences are SNHLY and FYNNEI.

There are a few counts of this clonotype. The chain recombines TRBV28 with TRBJ2-3, with D possibly being TRBD1 (6 bases). Germline assignment: CDR1 MDHEN and CDR2 SYDVKM. The CDR3 sequence is 12 residues long. The V end was cut by 10 bases, the J end by 2 bases, with 10 bases between. CDR3 in DNA: TGTGCCACGGACAGTAACACAGATACGCAGTATTTT. Translated: CATDSNTDTQYF. Variable domain in full (rest from reference TRBV28 and TRBJ2-3): DVKVTQSSRYLVKRTGEKVFLECVQDMDHENMFWYRQDPGLGLRLIYFSYDVKMKEKGDIPEGYSVSREKKERFSLILESASTNQTSMYLCATDSNTDTQYFGPGTRLTVL.

V and J are TRBV24-1 and TRBJ1-5, with a possible D match to TRBD1 (6 bases). Germline CDR1 reads KGHDR; CDR2 reads SFDVKD. Between the trimmed V and J ends, which lost 0 bases and 4 bases, there was a span of 6 bases. CDR3 length equals 14 residues. In DNA form, the CDR3 reads TGTGCCACCAGTGATTTGGGACAGAATCAGCCCCAGCATTTT. Translated, it gives CATSDLGQNQPQHF.

V is TRBV12-3 or TRBV12-4 and J is TRBJ1-5; TRBD1 agrees at 8 bases. The CDR3 consists of 15 residues. Trimming at V came to 9 bases and at J to 7 bases, leaving 14 bases not matched to a gene. CDR3 sequence reads: CASRQGTRDIQPQHF. The DNA for the CDR3 is TGTGCCAGTCGACAGGGGACAAGGGATATCCAGCCCCAGCATTTT.